These 27 T cell receptor beta chains share one sample of origin, sequenced in a study of OX40 agonist ivuxolimab in advanced cancers. Produced via immunoSEQ multiplex PCR; TCRdb's table is partial and in-frame only. The sample shows some 7,100 clones, 86% of them seen only once. Sample: CD4+ or CD8+ T cells sorted from blood, taken in a trial of the OX40 agonist ivuxolimab. Every receptor here comes from an adult with an advanced solid tumor such as melanoma, head and neck, liver or kidney cancer.

V usage is TRBV9 and J usage is TRBJ2-1; weak D call: TRBD2 (6 bases). Trimming left V 2 bases short and J 7 bases short, with 16 bases between. Germline values: CDR1 SGDLS, CDR2 YYNGEE. This CDR3 has 15 amino acids. CDR3 nucleotide sequence: TGTGCCAGCAGCGTTCCCGGGAGAGGGAGAAATGAGCAGTTCTTC. Encoded protein: CASSVPGRGRNEQFF.

The V and J genes are TRBV30 and TRBJ2-5, with 7 bases matching TRBD1. Losses at the gene ends were 0 bases for V and 3 bases for J; bases not matched to a gene: 7. The germline gives CDR1 GTSNPN, CDR2 SVGIG (reference sequence). The CDR3 loop spans 15 amino acids. The CDR3 spells CAWSVRTGAKETQYF. CDR3 sequence (DNA): TGTGCCTGGAGTGTACGCACAGGGGCGAAAGAGACCCAGTACTTC.

The chain links TRBV7-2 to TRBJ2-3, with no clear D. Germline V lookup: CDR1 SGHTA, CDR2 FQGNSA. V was pared by 1 base and J by 4 bases, with 9 bases between. There are 14 residues in the CDR3. CDR3 amino acids: CASSLVPLSDTQYF. The CDR3 coding sequence is TGTGCCAGCAGCTTAGTTCCCCTCTCAGATACGCAGTATTTT.

The genes are TRBV5-1 and TRBJ2-2, with 7 bases that match TRBD2. This CDR3 contains 15 residues. Looked up from germline, CDR1 is SGHRS and CDR2 is YFSETQ. Trimming took 0 bases from V and 1 from J; bases not matched to a gene: 0. CDR3 sequence: CASSLAGGNTGELFF. CDR3 nucleotide sequence: TGCGCCAGCAGCTTGGCGGGAGGGAACACCGGGGAGCTGTTTTTT.

DNA for the CDR3: TGTGCCAGCAGCCCCCTTAGGGATACGCAGTATTTT. This gives the protein CASSPLRDTQYF. The chain recombines TRBV7-2 with TRBJ2-3; D is undetermined. The CDR3 runs to 12 residues. Germline CDR1 reads SGHTA; CDR2 reads FQGNSA. V lost 5 bases, J lost 6 bases, and 9 bases lay in between.

V and J are TRBV28 and TRBJ2-1, with a tentative D call TRBD2 (6 bases). Germline assignment: CDR1 MDHEN and CDR2 SYDVKM. This CDR3 contains 15 residues. Trimming removed 6 bases at V and 5 bases at J, with 17 bases between. The CDR3 DNA follows: TGTGCCAGCAGCAGGGTGCGGGGAAAGAACAATGAGCAGTTCTTC. This codes for CASSRVRGKNNEQFF.

This chain connects TRBV19 to TRBJ1-5; tentative D call: TRBD1 (6 bases). V lost 3 bases to trimming and J lost 6 bases, with 12 bases between them. The CDR3 runs 14 residues. Germline V gene data show CDR1 as LNHDA and CDR2 as SQIVND (reference sequence). CDR3: CASSIRDNLQPQHF. Here the CDR3 DNA reads TGTGCCAGTAGTATCAGGGACAACCTTCAGCCCCAGCATTTT.

The V call is TRBV30, the J call TRBJ2-5; TRBD1 is a possible D gene (6 bases). Germline loops: CDR1 GTSNPN, CDR2 SVGIG (reference sequence). CDR3 length: 13 residues. The germline V and J ends were trimmed by 0 bases and 7 bases, with 12 bases remaining between them. The CDR3 sequence: CAWSVVGAGTQYF. CDR3 DNA sequence: TGTGCCTGGAGTGTAGTGGGGGCGGGGACCCAGTACTTC.

The gene calls are TRBV7-3 and TRBJ2-2; a possible D gene is TRBD1 (6 bases). V was trimmed by 6 bases and J by 4 bases, leaving 12 bases between them. The CDR3 sequence is 14 residues long. The V gene's germline CDR1 is SGHTA and CDR2 FQGTGA. CDR3 amino acids: CASRPTGSTGELFF. CDR3 DNA sequence: TGTGCCAGCAGACCCACAGGGAGCACCGGGGAGCTGTTTTTT.

The chain employs TRBV7-3 and TRBJ2-2, with 11 bases fitting TRBD1. Germline-derived CDR1 and CDR2 are SGHTA and FQGTGA. This CDR3 region has 17 residues. Trimming took 5 bases from V and 4 from J; bases not matched to a gene: 9. CDR3 protein: CASSLPRGQGGTGELFF. CDR3 DNA sequence: TGTGCCAGCAGCCTACCCCGGGGACAGGGGGGCACCGGGGAGCTGTTTTTT.

The rearrangement links TRBV5-1 to TRBJ2-3; TRBD2 matches at 8 bases. Germline CDR1 reads SGHRS; CDR2 reads YFSETQ. V trimming: 10 bases; J trimming: 2 bases; junction bases outside the gene matches: 9. The CDR3 has 14 amino acids. CDR3 sequence reads: CACKAGELTDTQYF. The CDR3 region has the DNA TGCGCCTGTAAAGCGGGGGAACTCACAGATACGCAGTATTTT.

V gene TRBV7-9 combines with J gene TRBJ1-1; D is ambiguous. The CDR3 is 15 residues long. Trimming left V 7 bases short and J 1 base short, with 16 bases between. CDR1 is SEHNR, CDR2 FQNEAQ, per germline (reference sequence). The CDR3 region is CASIPSTRGNTEAFF. The CDR3 bases are TGTGCCAGCATCCCATCGACGCGGGGGAACACTGAAGCTTTCTTT.

The J gene is TRBJ1-3, the V gene TRBV28; weak D call: TRBD1 (5 bases). Germline assignment: CDR1 MDHEN and CDR2 SYDVKM. This CDR3 has 14 residues. V lost 5 bases and J 4 bases, leaving 12 bases between the germline ends. The CDR3 sequence is CASSIGGIGNTIYF. The DNA of the CDR3 is TGTGCCAGCAGTATTGGGGGGATCGGAAACACCATATATTTT.

This clone was detected once. The chain carries TRBV30 and TRBJ1-1; D perhaps matches TRBD1 (6 bases). V lost 3 bases and J 0 bases, leaving 11 bases between the germline ends. The length of the CDR3 is 14 residues. Germline CDR1 reads GTSNPN; CDR2 reads SVGIG (reference sequence). CDR3 sequence (DNA): TGTGCCTGGAGAAGGGGACAAATGAACACTGAAGCTTTCTTT. Translation: CAWRRGQMNTEAFF.

The chain carries TRBV5-1 and TRBJ1-1; D gene ambiguous. The germline V gene encodes CDR1 SGHRS and CDR2 YFSETQ. This CDR3 has 14 amino acids. V was trimmed by 5 bases and J by 3 bases, leaving 14 bases between them. CDR3 protein: CASSAGGSDTEAFF. The CDR3 DNA reads as TGCGCCAGCAGTGCAGGTGGTTCGGACACTGAAGCTTTCTTT.

V usage is TRBV2 and J usage is TRBJ1-3, with unresolved D. Germline V CDR1 and CDR2: SNHLY, FYNNEI. CDR3 length equals 16 residues. The ends were cut back, 6 bases at V and 0 bases at J, with 15 bases in the middle. CDR3 DNA: TGTGCCAGCAGCCACGCCCGACGTTTCTCTGGAAACACCATATATTTT. Amino acid sequence: CASSHARRFSGNTIYF.

CDR3 in DNA: TGTGCCAGCAGTTGGGTTGTTTGGGGGTCCTACGAGCAGTACTTC. It translates to CASSWVVWGSYEQYF. The V gene is TRBV28, the J gene TRBJ2-7, with D perhaps matching TRBD1 or TRBD2 (5 bases each). This CDR3 is 15 amino acids long. The V end lost 4 bases, the J end lost 1 base, and 14 bases lay between the germline ends. Germline V gene data show CDR1 as MDHEN and CDR2 as SYDVKM.

The table lists this clone with a count of one. The J gene is TRBJ2-3, the V gene TRBV27; 10 bases line up with TRBD2. Germline CDR1 MNHEY, CDR2 SMNVEV (reference sequence). V lost 0 bases to trimming and J lost 4 bases; unmatched junction nucleotides: 10. The CDR3 sequence is 18 residues long. CDR3 region: CASSLSSGLAGVPDTQYF. DNA of the CDR3: TGTGCCAGCAGTTTATCGTCGGGTCTAGCGGGAGTCCCAGATACGCAGTATTTT.

The gene calls are TRBV5-6 and TRBJ2-3, with no clear D. Germline values: CDR1 SGHDT, CDR2 YYEEEE. The CDR3 spans 13 residues. Trimming took 0 bases from V and 9 from J, leaving 11 bases between them. CDR3 coding DNA: TGTGCCAGCAGCTTGGGAGACTCCGGAACGCAGTATTTT. This sequence encodes CASSLGDSGTQYF. The full variable domain, in which reference TRBV5-6 and TRBJ2-3 provide the parts outside the CDR3, is DAGVTQSPTHLIKTRGQQVTLRCSPKSGHDTVSWYQQALGQGPQFIFQYYEEEERQRGNFPDRFSGHQFPNYSSELNVNALLLGDSALYLCASSLGDSGTQYFGPGTRLTVL.

The chain recombines TRBV7-2 with TRBJ2-1; no definite D call. The germline V and J ends were trimmed by 5 bases and 1 base, with 12 bases remaining between them. CDR3 length: 15 residues. Germline values: CDR1 SGHTA, CDR2 FQGNSA. The CDR3 coding sequence is TGTGCCAGCAGCCCGCAACTGGTTTCCTACAATGAGCAGTTCTTC. As protein: CASSPQLVSYNEQFF.

The chain joins TRBV7-2 to TRBJ1-2, with a weak D call TRBD1 (6 bases). Germline CDR1 and CDR2: SGHTA and FQGNSA. This CDR3 is 14 amino acids long. With 4 bases removed from V and 6 bases from J, the gap between germline ends came to 15 bases. CDR3: CASSSPGGPNGYTF. The CDR3 nucleotides are TGTGCCAGCAGCTCCCCCGGGGGGCCCAATGGCTACACCTTC.

This clone has a single count. This rearrangement joins TRBV15 to TRBJ1-5; a possible D gene is TRBD1 (5 bases). The V and J ends lost 3 bases and 7 bases respectively, with 16 bases between them. CDR3 length: 15 residues. Germline values: CDR1 LNHNV, CDR2 YYDKDF (reference sequence). CDR3 loop: CATSSGRVAGQPQHF. CDR3 bases: TGTGCCACCAGCAGTGGCAGGGTAGCAGGACAGCCCCAGCATTTT.

The gene calls are TRBV14 and TRBJ1-1; D is unclear. In germline, CDR1 is SGHDN, CDR2 FVKESK. This CDR3 is 17 amino acids long. Trimming took 1 base from V and 1 from J, leaving 16 bases between them. CDR3 sequence reads: CASSQVNSFISNTEAFF. The CDR3 DNA reads as TGTGCCAGCAGCCAAGTCAATTCTTTCATTTCGAACACTGAAGCTTTCTTT.

The gene calls are TRBV6-5 and TRBJ1-1; D gene uncertain. This CDR3 is built from 13 residues. Germline V gene sequence: CDR1 MNHEY, CDR2 SVGAGI. V lost 2 bases, J lost 0 bases, and 4 bases lay in between. The CDR3 loop reads CASSYAMNTEAFF. For the CDR3, the DNA is TGTGCCAGCAGTTACGCCATGAACACTGAAGCTTTCTTT.

The rearrangement joins TRBV23-1 to TRBJ2-2, with a weak D call TRBD1 (5 bases). TRBV23-1 is known as an ORF, though its function is uncertain. V was pared by 6 bases and J by 3 bases, with 23 bases between. The CDR3 runs to 18 residues. CDR3 loop: CASSSTATPFSHTGELFF. DNA of the CDR3: TGCGCCAGCAGCTCGACAGCAACCCCTTTTTCACACACCGGGGAGCTGTTTTTT.

The chain combines TRBV11-2 with TRBJ1-1; 7 bases align to TRBD1. J lost 5 bases, V lost 4 bases, and 1 base had no gene match. Germline CDR1 reads SGHAT; CDR2 reads FQNNGV. The CDR3 sequence is 12 residues long. CDR3 in amino acids: CASSSGGTEAFF. CDR3 nucleotides: TGTGCCAGCAGCTCAGGGGGAACTGAAGCTTTCTTT.

V gene TRBV6-5 combines with J gene TRBJ1-3; D remains ambiguous. The V gene's germline CDR1 is MNHEY and CDR2 SVGAGI. The CDR3 is 15 amino acids. Trimming shortened V by 0 bases and J by 0 bases, and 6 bases separated the two germline ends. CDR3 sequence: CASSYSAGSGNTIYF. The CDR3 region has the DNA TGTGCCAGCAGTTACTCGGCCGGCTCTGGAAACACCATATATTTT.